The 5 T cell receptor beta chains in this list originate from one sample, sequenced in a study of Tregs in tolerant kidney transplant recipients. Assay used: immunoSEQ multiplex PCR; TCRdb lists only in-frame clones, some missing. The top ten hold 1.6% of the sample, which has under 90,000 clones, about 91% seen once. The nonmyeloablative bone marrow transplants came from related graft donors, with transient mixed chimerism. The sample in question was CD4+ T cells from blood (PBMCs), obtained 24 months after the transplant. The source is a human patient who received a combined kidney and bone marrow transplant. The graft donor may have given rise to some T cells.

The genes are TRBV19 and TRBJ1-1; D is perhaps TRBD1 (5 bases). This CDR3 contains 11 residues. Germline loops: CDR1 LNHDA, CDR2 SQIVND (reference sequence). With 8 bases removed from V and 7 bases from J, the gap between germline ends came to 11 bases. CDR3 protein: CASRIQGEAFF. CDR3 in DNA: TGTGCCAGTCGGATTCAGGGTGAAGCTTTCTTT. Full variable domain (rest looked up from reference TRBV19 and TRBJ1-1): DGGITQSPKYLFRKEGQNVTLSCEQNLNHDAMYWYRQDPGQGLRLIYYSQIVNDFQKGDIAEGYSVSREKKESFPLTVTSAQKNPTAFYLCASRIQGEAFFGQGTRLTVV.

This sequence joins TRBV5-5 and TRBJ2-1, with TRBD2 identical over 11 bases. The J segment lost 16 bases and the V segment lost 0 bases, leaving 3 bases of the junction unmatched. Looked up from germline, CDR1 is SGHKS and CDR2 is YYEKEE (reference sequence). This CDR3 has 12 residues. The CDR3 spells CASSLETSGGFF. The CDR3, as DNA: TGTGCCAGCAGCTTGGAAACTAGCGGGGGTTTCTTC.

Regarding this clone: An end of the junction differs from the germline gene, which may be a read error. The gene calls are TRBV7-6 and TRBJ1-1; D call uncertain. This CDR3 is 14 amino acids long. Germline V gene lookup returns CDR1 SGHVS and CDR2 FNYEAQ. Here the CDR3 DNA reads TGTGCCAGCAACTTATCCGTTATCAACACTGAAGCTTTCTTT. Translating it yields CASNLSVINTEAFF.

This clone was seen a single time. V and J are TRBV28 and TRBJ1-4; TRBD1 agrees at 9 bases. Germline V gene sequence: CDR1 MDHEN, CDR2 SYDVKM. The CDR3 extends over 17 amino acids. J was trimmed by 6 bases and V by 4 bases; bases with no gene match: 12. The CDR3 nucleotides are TGTGCCAGCAGTTCTTCAAACCTACAGGGGGCTTATGAAAAACTGTTTTTT. This encodes CASSSSNLQGAYEKLFF.

V is TRBV7-2 and J is TRBJ2-5; D ambiguous. V was trimmed by 5 bases and J by 7 bases, leaving 11 bases between them. Per the germline V gene, CDR1 is SGHTA and CDR2 is FQGNSA. The CDR3 loop spans 12 amino acids. The CDR3 is CASSPSSGTQYF. CDR3 sequence (DNA): TGTGCCAGCAGCCCAAGTTCGGGGACCCAGTACTTC.